Following are 32 T cell receptor beta chains from one sample sequenced in a study of Ad26.COV2.S vaccination and SARS-CoV-2 variants. Only in-frame clones appear in the TCRdb table, and some are missing; sequencing was by immunoSEQ multiplex PCR. The sample shows 500,000 or so clones, approximately 90% of them seen only once. Described treatment: roughly 19 received Ad26.COV2.S at low or high dose, single or two shots; roughly five received placebo; per-sample allocation not given. Day 63 after the first vaccine or placebo injection was the time point for sampling. Sequenced material: peripheral blood, taken in a trial of Ad26.COV2.S vaccine versus placebo. All receptors derive from a person between 18 and 65 years old who received the Ad26.COV2.S COVID-19 vaccine or a placebo.

The chain recombines TRBV6-1 with TRBJ2-7, with 7 bases matching TRBD1. CDR3 length: 14 amino acids. Germline CDR1 reads MNHNS; CDR2 reads SASEGT. V shed 3 bases and J 3 bases; nucleotides not matched to a gene: 5. CDR3 sequence (DNA): TGTGCCAGCAGTGACCAGGGACAGCTCTACGAGCAGTACTTC. It codes for CASSDQGQLYEQYF.

On this clone: The same CDR3 is also encoded by other DNA sequences in this sample. The V call is TRBV7-9, the J call TRBJ2-7; D gene unclear. The CDR3 has 12 amino acids. The V and J ends lost 5 bases and 2 bases respectively, with 7 bases between them. Germline loops: CDR1 SEHNR, CDR2 FQNEAQ (reference sequence). CDR3 amino acids: CASSLSAYEQYF. In DNA, the CDR3 is TGTGCCAGCAGCCTAAGCGCCTACGAGCAGTACTTC.

The chain combines TRBV7-2 with TRBJ2-3; D might be TRBD2 (6 bases). Trimming left V 5 bases short and J 4 bases short, with 16 bases between. In germline, CDR1 is SGHTA, CDR2 FQGNSA. This CDR3 contains 15 residues. The CDR3 bases are TGTGCCAGCAGCCCGCGGCTTGCGGGGTCAGATACGCAGTATTTT. Translating gives CASSPRLAGSDTQYF.

The V call is TRBV7-2, the J call TRBJ2-2; D is unclear. The CDR3 length is 15 residues. The V and J ends lost 1 base and 3 bases respectively, with 9 bases between them. The germline CDR1 and CDR2 sequences are SGHTA and FQGNSA. The CDR3 region is CASSLDFGYTGELFF. DNA of the CDR3: TGTGCCAGCAGCTTAGATTTCGGTTACACCGGGGAGCTGTTTTTT.

The rearrangement uses TRBV5-4 and TRBJ2-5; 10 positions match TRBD2. The CDR3 totals 15 residues. The ends lost 4 bases at V and 4 bases at J; junction bases unmatched: 7. Germline V CDR1 and CDR2: SGHNT, YYREEE (reference sequence). CDR3 in amino acids: CASSQGLARGETQYF. The DNA of the CDR3 is TGTGCCAGCAGCCAGGGACTAGCGAGGGGAGAGACCCAGTACTTC.

The gene calls are TRBV30 and TRBJ1-2, with D unclear. V lost 2 bases to trimming and J lost 7 bases, with 17 bases between them. The germline V gene has CDR1 GTSNPN and CDR2 SVGIG (reference sequence). The CDR3 consists of 14 residues. The CDR3 loop is CAWSRIDPPFGYTF. CDR3 nucleotides: TGTGCCTGGAGTAGAATCGACCCCCCCTTTGGCTACACCTTC.

The V gene is TRBV15, the J gene TRBJ2-7, with unresolved D. Germline V CDR1 and CDR2: LNHNV, YYDKDF (reference sequence). V was trimmed by 1 base and J by 7 bases, leaving 11 bases between them. The CDR3 length is 13 residues. The CDR3 nucleotides read TGTGCCACCAGCAGAGCCCAAAATACGGAGCAGTACTTC. It translates to CATSRAQNTEQYF. Together with reference TRBV15 and TRBJ2-7, the CDR3 gives the full variable domain: DAMVIQNPRYQVTQFGKPVTLSCSQTLNHNVMYWYQQKSSQAPKLLFHYYDKDFNNEADTPDNFQSRRPNTSFCFLDIRSPGLGDTAMYLCATSRAQNTEQYFGPGTRLTVT.

The chain joins TRBV9 to TRBJ2-7; TRBD2 agrees at 9 bases. The CDR3 extends over 15 amino acids. CDR1 is SGDLS and CDR2 is YYNGEE in the germline V gene. The V gene end was trimmed by 2 bases and the J gene end by 5 bases; junction bases not matched to a gene: 8. CDR3: CASSVRTSGFHEQYF. In DNA, the CDR3 is TGTGCCAGCAGCGTGAGAACTAGCGGGTTCCACGAGCAGTACTTC.

V and J are TRBV28 and TRBJ2-7; 10 bases are a match to TRBD1. The J segment lost 7 bases and the V segment lost 2 bases, leaving 5 bases of the junction unmatched. The CDR3 totals 14 residues. Germline CDR1 reads MDHEN; CDR2 reads SYDVKM. The CDR3 DNA follows: TGTGCCAGCAGTTTACGACAGGGGGCTCGAGAGCAGTACTTC. Translating it yields CASSLRQGAREQYF.

The V gene is TRBV24-1, the J gene TRBJ1-2; D remains ambiguous. There are 15 residues in the CDR3. Trimming removed 4 bases from V and 3 bases from J, with 14 bases in between. Germline V lookup: CDR1 KGHDR, CDR2 SFDVKD. CDR3 sequence reads: CATSDPTAPHYGYTF. The DNA of the CDR3 is TGTGCCACCAGTGACCCTACGGCGCCACACTATGGCTACACCTTC.

The chain is built from TRBV6-2 or TRBV6-3 and TRBJ1-6; D uncertain. Germline V gene lookup returns CDR1 MNHEY and CDR2 SVGEGT. V was trimmed by 5 bases and J by 7 bases, leaving 12 bases between them. This CDR3 is 14 amino acids long. The CDR3 nucleotides read TGTGCCAGCAGTCAGCGGGCCAGGAATTCACCCCTCCACTTT. Protein sequence: CASSQRARNSPLHF.

The chain joins TRBV7-9 to TRBJ1-1; 7 nucleotides align to TRBD1. This CDR3 is built from 14 residues. Germline V CDR1 and CDR2: SEHNR, FQNEAQ (reference sequence). Trimming cost V 5 bases and J 1 base; bases outside gene matches: 4. CDR3 sequence reads: CASSLGQPNTEAFF. The CDR3 nucleotides are TGTGCCAGCAGCCTGGGACAGCCGAACACTGAAGCTTTCTTT.

This clone was counted a single time. The chain employs TRBV9 and TRBJ2-1; no clear D. From germline, CDR1 is SGDLS and CDR2 YYNGEE. The CDR3 extends over 13 amino acids. V shed 3 bases and J shed 2 bases, with 6 bases lying between them. The CDR3 coding sequence is TGTGCCAGCAGCGGATCCGCCTACAATGAGCAGTTCTTC. Amino acid sequence: CASSGSAYNEQFF.

This chain connects TRBV28 to TRBJ2-1, with TRBD1 matching 7 bases. There are 11 residues in the CDR3. In germline, CDR1 is MDHEN, CDR2 SYDVKM. DNA of the CDR3: TGTGTGAGCACAGGGGCAAATGAGCAGTTCTTC. Translation: CVSTGANEQFF.

This clone came up once. One junction end does not reproduce the germline sequence, and a read error may be involved. The V call is TRBV18, the J call TRBJ1-2; D remains ambiguous. This CDR3 comprises 12 residues. Germline CDR1 and CDR2: KGHSH and LQKENI. Written as DNA, the CDR3 is TGTGCCAACTCAGGAATGCTTTATGGCTACACCTTC. Protein sequence: CANSGMLYGYTF.

The chain is built from TRBV30 and TRBJ2-5; 8 bases agree with TRBD1. Looked up from germline, CDR1 is GTSNPN and CDR2 is SVGIG (reference sequence). The CDR3 loop spans 13 amino acids. The J segment lost 1 base and the V segment lost 3 bases, leaving 1 base of the junction unmatched. The CDR3 here is CAWRDRAQETQYF. As DNA, the CDR3 is TGTGCCTGGAGGGACAGGGCCCAAGAGACCCAGTACTTC.

This clone was seen only a few times. The chain uses TRBV7-7 and TRBJ2-7; perhaps TRBD1 as D (6 bases). The V gene lost 1 base and the J gene lost 6 bases, with 10 bases spanning the gap. This CDR3 region has 13 residues. The germline V gene has CDR1 SSHAT and CDR2 FNYEAQ (reference sequence). CDR3 protein: CASSLDRQAEQYF. The CDR3 DNA reads TGTGCCAGCAGCTTAGACCGACAGGCCGAGCAGTACTTC.

The chain employs TRBV28 and TRBJ2-1; D remains unclear. The CDR3 runs 12 residues. Per germline, CDR1 MDHEN and CDR2 SYDVKM. V shed 7 bases and J shed 8 bases, with 12 bases lying between them. The CDR3 coding sequence is TGTGCCAGCACAGGAAAGTTCTATGAGCAGTTCTTC. This codes for CASTGKFYEQFF.

The chain couples TRBV11-3 to TRBJ2-1; 13 nucleotides line up with TRBD2. The CDR3 is made up of 16 amino acids. Germline lookup yields CDR1 SGHNT and CDR2 YENEEA. After removal of 4 bases from V and 7 bases from J, the junction contained 7 bases not matched to a gene. The CDR3 loop is CASSSLGLAGLNEQFF. The CDR3 region has the DNA TGTGCCAGCAGCTCCCTGGGACTAGCGGGATTAAATGAGCAGTTCTTC.

The chain combines TRBV10-3 with TRBJ2-7; TRBD1 aligns across 9 bases. J lost 10 bases, V lost 6 bases, and 4 bases had no gene match. Germline V lookup: CDR1 ENHRY, CDR2 SYGVKD. This CDR3 has 11 amino acids. CDR3 region: CAIRDRGLQYF. In nucleotides, the CDR3 is TGTGCCATCAGGGACAGGGGTCTCCAGTACTTC.

The chain couples TRBV11-2 to TRBJ2-1; TRBD2 agrees at 11 bases. The CDR3 has 15 residues. Looked up from germline, CDR1 is SGHAT and CDR2 is FQNNGV. Trimming at V came to 2 bases and at J to 7 bases, leaving 4 bases not matched to a gene. CDR3 coding DNA: TGTGCCAGCAGCTTATCCCTAGCGGGAGGTAATGAGCAGTTCTTC. The encoded protein is CASSLSLAGGNEQFF.

The chain uses TRBV7-2 and TRBJ1-2; D call uncertain. Trimming pared 11 bases from V and 0 bases from J, leaving 16 bases between. The CDR3 is 14 amino acids. Looked up from germline, CDR1 is SGHTA and CDR2 is FQGNSA. The CDR3 coding sequence is TGTGCCTCCCGGCAGGCCGCTACTAACTATGGCTACACCTTC. This translates into CASRQAATNYGYTF. Variable domain in full (rest from reference TRBV7-2 and TRBJ1-2): GAGVSQSPSNKVTEKGKDVELRCDPISGHTALYWYRQSLGQGLEFLIYFQGNSAPDKSGLPSDRFSAERTGGSVSTLTIQRTQQEDSAVYLCASRQAATNYGYTFGSGTRLTVV.

This sequence joins TRBV30 and TRBJ1-1; possibly TRBD1 for D (6 bases). Germline V CDR1 and CDR2: GTSNPN, SVGIG (reference sequence). Trimming stripped 8 bases from V and 0 bases from J, with 10 bases between. CDR3 length: 12 residues. The CDR3 spells CAGDRMNTEAFF. The CDR3 DNA follows: TGTGCCGGCGACAGGATGAACACTGAAGCTTTCTTT.

This clone was detected only a few times. Here the CDR3 reads CASSEMGDLEQYF. The CDR3 DNA follows: TGTGCCAGCAGTGAGATGGGAGACCTCGAGCAGTACTTC. The chain is built from TRBV6-1 and TRBJ2-7; D might be TRBD2 (5 bases). Germline CDR1 and CDR2: MNHNS and SASEGT. V lost 3 bases, J lost 6 bases, and 12 bases lay in between. The CDR3 has 13 residues.

This clone was picked up a small number of times. The chain's CDR3 is CASRVAGGSGNEQFF. In DNA, the CDR3 is TGTGCCAGCAGAGTAGCGGGAGGGTCTGGCAATGAGCAGTTCTTC. This rearrangement joins TRBV28 to TRBJ2-1, with 11 nucleotides matching TRBD2. Germline loops: CDR1 MDHEN, CDR2 SYDVKM. V lost 6 bases and J lost 6; bases outside the gene matches: 7. The CDR3 is 15 amino acids.

The chain employs TRBV2 and TRBJ1-1; D is unclear. Germline values: CDR1 SNHLY, CDR2 FYNNEI. The CDR3 loop spans 11 amino acids. Trimming removed 7 bases at V and 6 bases at J, with 9 bases between. CDR3 loop: CASTEMAEAFF. Written as DNA, the CDR3 is TGTGCCAGCACCGAGATGGCTGAAGCTTTCTTT. Complete variable domain (other parts from reference TRBV2 and TRBJ1-1): EPEVTQTPSHQVTQMGQEVILRCVPISNHLYFYWYRQILGQKVEFLVSFYNNEISEKSEIFDDQFSVERPDGSNFTLKIRSTKLEDSAMYFCASTEMAEAFFGQGTRLTVV.

The V call is TRBV7-9, the J call TRBJ1-2, with a possible D match to TRBD1 (5 bases). The CDR3 spans 16 residues. From germline, CDR1 is SEHNR and CDR2 FQNEAQ (reference sequence). Trimming pared 1 base from V and 4 bases from J, leaving 16 bases between. The CDR3 here is CASSLGVGRQGYGYTF. The CDR3 nucleotides are TGTGCCAGCAGCTTAGGTGTGGGTCGGCAGGGCTATGGCTACACCTTC. The full variable domain, rest sourced from reference TRBV7-9 and TRBJ1-2, is DTGVSQNPRHKITKRGQNVTFRCDPISEHNRLYWYRQTLGQGPEFLTYFQNEAQLEKSRLLSDRFSAERPKGSFSTLEIQRTEQGDSAMYLCASSLGVGRQGYGYTFGSGTRLTVV.

The gene calls are TRBV2 and TRBJ1-4; the D gene is possibly TRBD1 (6 bases). The germline gives CDR1 SNHLY, CDR2 FYNNEI. V was cut by 2 bases and J by 4 bases, with 8 bases left in between. This CDR3 has 14 residues. The CDR3 nucleotides read TGTGCCAGCAGTGAAACAGGGCTTAATGAAAAACTGTTTTTT. The encoded protein is CASSETGLNEKLFF.

The rearrangement joins TRBV27 to TRBJ1-2; D is possibly TRBD1 (6 bases). Germline-derived CDR1 and CDR2 are MNHEY and SMNVEV (reference sequence). V dropped 1 base and J dropped 8 bases, with 11 bases sitting between them. This CDR3 is 13 amino acids long. The CDR3 DNA sequence: TGTGCCAGCAGTTTATTGGGGGCTGGCGGCTACACCTTC. Its protein is CASSLLGAGGYTF.

The V gene is TRBV28, the J gene TRBJ2-3; 14 positions match TRBD2. Looked up from germline, CDR1 is MDHEN and CDR2 is SYDVKM. The trim removed 5 bases at V and 6 bases at J, leaving 10 bases unmatched. This CDR3 contains 17 residues. This CDR3 reads CASSPTRLAGGWDTQYF. In DNA form, the CDR3 reads TGTGCCAGCAGTCCCACCAGACTAGCGGGAGGGTGGGATACGCAGTATTTT.

The chain joins TRBV29-1 to TRBJ2-7; D not certain. Germline values: CDR1 SQVTM, CDR2 ANQGSEA. CDR3 size: 11 residues. V was cut by 6 bases and J by 3 bases, with 9 bases left in between. The DNA of the CDR3 is TGCAGCGTAGACACCGGCTACGAGCAGTACTTC. Translation: CSVDTGYEQYF.

The chain links TRBV25-1 to TRBJ1-1; no clear D gene. Germline V CDR1 and CDR2: MGHDK, SYGVNS. The length of the CDR3 is 11 residues. V shed 8 bases and J shed 4 bases, with 8 bases lying between them. CDR3 protein: CASGRATEAFF. CDR3 coding DNA: TGTGCCAGCGGCCGGGCCACTGAAGCTTTCTTT.